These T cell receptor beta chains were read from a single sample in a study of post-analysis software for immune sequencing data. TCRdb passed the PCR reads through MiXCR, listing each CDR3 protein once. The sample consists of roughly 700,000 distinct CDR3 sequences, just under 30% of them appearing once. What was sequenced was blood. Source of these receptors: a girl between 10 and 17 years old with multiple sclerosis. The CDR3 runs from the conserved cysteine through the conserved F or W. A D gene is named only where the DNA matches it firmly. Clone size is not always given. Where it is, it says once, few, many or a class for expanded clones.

CDR3 DNA: TGCGCCAGCAGCACAGACAGGGGGCGTTACGAGCAGTACTTC
CDR3 protein: CASSTDRGRYEQYF
J gene: TRBJ2-7
CDR3 length: 14
D gene: TRBD1
clone size: few
V gene: TRBV5-1

CDR3 DNA: TGCGCCAGCAGCCAGGGTAAAAACATTCAGTACTTC
CDR3 protein: CASSQGKNIQYF
J gene: TRBJ2-4
CDR3 length: 12
D gene: .
clone size: few
V gene: TRBV5-1

CDR3 DNA: TGTGCCAGTTCAACCGGACTACCGGATGAGCAGTTCTTC
CDR3 protein: CASSTGLPDEQFF
J gene: TRBJ2-1
CDR3 length: 13
D gene: .
clone size: few
V gene: TRBV19

CDR3 DNA: TGCAGCGTTGAGGGCGGGACAGGGGGCCGAGAGACCCAGTACTTC
CDR3 protein: CSVEGGTGGRETQYF
J gene: TRBJ2-5
CDR3 length: 15
D gene: TRBD1
clone size: many
V gene: TRBV29-1

CDR3 DNA: TGCGCCAGCAGTTTTGACGTGAGCTCCTACGAGCAGTACTTC
CDR3 protein: CASSFDVSSYEQYF
J gene: TRBJ2-7
CDR3 length: 14
D gene: .
clone size: .
V gene: TRBV5-1

CDR3 DNA: TGTGCCAGCAGTTCCACCGGGACAGGGCATTACGAGCAGTACTTC
CDR3 protein: CASSSTGTGHYEQYF
J gene: TRBJ2-7
CDR3 length: 15
D gene: TRBD1
clone size: .
V gene: TRBV28

CDR3 DNA: TGCAGCGTTGAGGGTGCGGGAGGGAATGACGAGCAGTACTTC
CDR3 protein: CSVEGAGGNDEQYF
J gene: TRBJ2-7
CDR3 length: 14
D gene: TRBD2
clone size: .
V gene: TRBV29-1

CDR3 DNA: TGTGCCAGCAGTCGACTAGCGGGGCTTGAGACCCAGTACTTC
CDR3 protein: CASSRLAGLETQYF
J gene: TRBJ2-5
CDR3 length: 14
D gene: TRBD2
clone size: .
V gene: TRBV2

CDR3 DNA: TGTGCCAGCAGCCCGCGGACAGGGTTAACTAGCACAGATACGCAGTATTTT
CDR3 protein: CASSPRTGLTSTDTQYF
J gene: TRBJ2-3
CDR3 length: 17
D gene: TRBD1
clone size: few
V gene: TRBV7-2

CDR3 DNA: TGTGCCAGCAGTCCCCGGGACAGGTATAGTGAGCAGTTCTTC
CDR3 protein: CASSPRDRYSEQFF
J gene: TRBJ2-1
CDR3 length: 14
D gene: TRBD1
clone size: .
V gene: TRBV6-5

CDR3 DNA: TGCAGCGTAGCCGGGATGAGAGGGCGAGAGACCCAGTACTTC
CDR3 protein: CSVAGMRGRETQYF
J gene: TRBJ2-5
CDR3 length: 14
D gene: .
clone size: many
V gene: TRBV29-1

CDR3 DNA: TGCGCCAGCAGCACCTGGACAGCCAGGATGGAGACCCAGTACTTC
CDR3 protein: CASSTWTARMETQYF
J gene: TRBJ2-5
CDR3 length: 15
D gene: .
clone size: many
V gene: TRBV5-1

CDR3 DNA: TGCAGTGCTGAAACTAGCGACGCCTACAATGAGCAGTTCTTC
CDR3 protein: CSAETSDAYNEQFF
J gene: TRBJ2-1
CDR3 length: 14
D gene: TRBD2
clone size: once
V gene: TRBV20-1

CDR3 DNA: TGTGCCAGCAGGTCCGGGACAGGGGGGTATGGCTACACCTTC
CDR3 protein: CASRSGTGGYGYTF
J gene: TRBJ1-2
CDR3 length: 14
D gene: TRBD1
clone size: few
V gene: TRBV12-3/TRBV12-4

CDR3 DNA: TGTGCCAGCAGCCTCGGGACTGTGAATTCACCCCTCCACTTT
CDR3 protein: CASSLGTVNSPLHF
J gene: TRBJ1-6
CDR3 length: 14
D gene: .
clone size: .
V gene: TRBV12-3/TRBV12-4

CDR3 DNA: TGTGCCAGCAGTTTGGCGGGCAGCGATGGTACGCACTATTTT
CDR3 protein: CASSLAGSDGTHYF
J gene: TRBJ2-3
CDR3 length: 14
D gene: .
clone size: .
V gene: TRBV28

CDR3 DNA: TGCGCCAGCAGCTTGGAAGGACAGGGTCATCAGCCCCAGCATTTT
CDR3 protein: CASSLEGQGHQPQHF
J gene: TRBJ1-5
CDR3 length: 15
D gene: TRBD1
clone size: .
V gene: TRBV5-1

CDR3 DNA: TGTGCCAGCAGCACGATAACCGGCCGGGGAGCGAACACTGAAGCTTTCTTT
CDR3 protein: CASSTITGRGANTEAFF
J gene: TRBJ1-1
CDR3 length: 17
D gene: .
clone size: .
V gene: TRBV12-3/TRBV12-4

CDR3 DNA: TGTGCCAGCAGCCAAAGCTGGGGTCGGGAAGAGACCCAGTACTTC
CDR3 protein: CASSQSWGREETQYF
J gene: TRBJ2-5
CDR3 length: 15
D gene: .
clone size: .
V gene: TRBV28

CDR3 DNA: TGTGCCAGCAGTTTTACGAGGCAGCAGCCCCAGCATTTT
CDR3 protein: CASSFTRQQPQHF
J gene: TRBJ1-5
CDR3 length: 13
D gene: .
clone size: .
V gene: TRBV12-3/TRBV12-4

CDR3 DNA: TGTGCCACCAGAGGGACAGGGAGGGGGAACACTGAAGCTTTCTTT
CDR3 protein: CATRGTGRGNTEAFF
J gene: TRBJ1-1
CDR3 length: 15
D gene: TRBD1
clone size: few
V gene: TRBV10-3

CDR3 DNA: TGTGCCGGCAGTCTTGACGGCCCGGGCACAGATACGCAGTATTTT
CDR3 protein: CAGSLDGPGTDTQYF
J gene: TRBJ2-3
CDR3 length: 15
D gene: .
clone size: few
V gene: TRBV28

CDR3 DNA: TGTGCCAGCAGCGCCCGGCCCCCCGGACAGGGGGCAAATTGGAGGGCAGATACGCAGTATTTT
CDR3 protein: CASSARPPGQGANWRADTQYF
J gene: TRBJ2-3
CDR3 length: 21
D gene: TRBD1
clone size: .
V gene: TRBV14

CDR3 DNA: TGCAGCTCACGACAGGGCCTCTACAATGAGCAGTTCTTC
CDR3 protein: CSSRQGLYNEQFF
J gene: TRBJ2-1
CDR3 length: 13
D gene: TRBD1
clone size: few
V gene: TRBV29-1

CDR3 DNA: TGTGCCACCCTAGGGACTAGCGGGAGCAGCGAGACCCAGTACTTC
CDR3 protein: CATLGTSGSSETQYF
J gene: TRBJ2-5
CDR3 length: 15
D gene: TRBD2
clone size: .
V gene: TRBV10-3

CDR3 DNA: TGTGCCAGCAGTGCCATAAAGATGACAGGGGTCTATGGCTACACCTTC
CDR3 protein: CASSAIKMTGVYGYTF
J gene: TRBJ1-2
CDR3 length: 16
D gene: TRBD1
clone size: .
V gene: TRBV6-1

CDR3 DNA: TGTGCCAGCAGGGACGAATTTGGCCCAGATACGCAGTATTTT
CDR3 protein: CASRDEFGPDTQYF
J gene: TRBJ2-3
CDR3 length: 14
D gene: .
clone size: .
V gene: TRBV7-9

CDR3 DNA: TGCAGTGCTGACAGGGGCGACTCCTACGAGCAGTACTTC
CDR3 protein: CSADRGDSYEQYF
J gene: TRBJ2-7
CDR3 length: 13
D gene: TRBD1
clone size: few
V gene: TRBV20-1

CDR3 DNA: TGTGCCAGCGGTCGGGATCAGCCCCAGCATTTT
CDR3 protein: CASGRDQPQHF
J gene: TRBJ1-5
CDR3 length: 11
D gene: .
clone size: few
V gene: TRBV28

CDR3 DNA: TGTGCCAGCAGTTACCCAGCGGCTAATAGAACCAATGAGCAGTTCTTC
CDR3 protein: CASSYPAANRTNEQFF
J gene: TRBJ2-1
CDR3 length: 16
D gene: .
clone size: .
V gene: TRBV6-2/TRBV6-3

CDR3 DNA: TGCGCCAGCAGCTTCAGACGGGAAGGGGATGGCTATGGCTACACCTTC
CDR3 protein: CASSFRREGDGYGYTF
J gene: TRBJ1-2
CDR3 length: 16
D gene: .
clone size: .
V gene: TRBV5-1

CDR3 DNA: TGTGCCAGCAGTTGGGCTTGGGGAGATACGCAGTATTTT
CDR3 protein: CASSWAWGDTQYF
J gene: TRBJ2-3
CDR3 length: 13
D gene: .
clone size: few
V gene: TRBV11-2

CDR3 DNA: TGCAGTGCTAGAGATGGGGTAGCGGGGACCTACGAGCAGTACTTC
CDR3 protein: CSARDGVAGTYEQYF
J gene: TRBJ2-7
CDR3 length: 15
D gene: TRBD2
clone size: few
V gene: TRBV20-1

CDR3 DNA: TGCAGTGCTAGGGCGCGGGTTAAGGGGGGAGACTCGCCCTACGAGCAGTACTTC
CDR3 protein: CSARARVKGGDSPYEQYF
J gene: TRBJ2-7
CDR3 length: 18
D gene: .
clone size: .
V gene: TRBV20-1

CDR3 DNA: TGCGCCAGCAGCTTCTCCCCCGGGGACACAGATACGCAGTATTTT
CDR3 protein: CASSFSPGDTDTQYF
J gene: TRBJ2-3
CDR3 length: 15
D gene: .
clone size: few
V gene: TRBV5-1

CDR3 DNA: TGCGCCAGCAGCATTGATTTGGGGGACGAGCAGTACTTC
CDR3 protein: CASSIDLGDEQYF
J gene: TRBJ2-7
CDR3 length: 13
D gene: .
clone size: few
V gene: TRBV5-1

CDR3 DNA: TGTGCCATCAGTGAGCCGTCCTATAGCAATCAGCCCCAGCATTTT
CDR3 protein: CAISEPSYSNQPQHF
J gene: TRBJ1-5
CDR3 length: 15
D gene: .
clone size: .
V gene: TRBV10-3

CDR3 DNA: TGCAGCGTTAATGGAGGTGGGATGAACACTGAAGCTTTCTTT
CDR3 protein: CSVNGGGMNTEAFF
J gene: TRBJ1-1
CDR3 length: 14
D gene: .
clone size: .
V gene: TRBV29-1

CDR3 DNA: TGTGCCAGCAGTGGACTAGCGGGAGGGATCGGGGAGCTGTTTTTT
CDR3 protein: CASSGLAGGIGELFF
J gene: TRBJ2-2
CDR3 length: 15
D gene: TRBD2
clone size: .
V gene: TRBV7-2

CDR3 DNA: TGTGCCAGCAGCCCAGGGGCGGGGAACTATGGCTACACCTTC
CDR3 protein: CASSPGAGNYGYTF
J gene: TRBJ1-2
CDR3 length: 14
D gene: .
clone size: many
V gene: TRBV7-2

CDR3 DNA: TGCAGCGTTCGTTGGCAGAACTATGGCTACACCTTC
CDR3 protein: CSVRWQNYGYTF
J gene: TRBJ1-2
CDR3 length: 12
D gene: .
clone size: .
V gene: TRBV29-1

CDR3 DNA: TGTGCCAGCAGCTTGAGCCTACGGGAAAATACGCAGTATTTT
CDR3 protein: CASSLSLRENTQYF
J gene: TRBJ2-3
CDR3 length: 14
D gene: .
clone size: few
V gene: TRBV7-2